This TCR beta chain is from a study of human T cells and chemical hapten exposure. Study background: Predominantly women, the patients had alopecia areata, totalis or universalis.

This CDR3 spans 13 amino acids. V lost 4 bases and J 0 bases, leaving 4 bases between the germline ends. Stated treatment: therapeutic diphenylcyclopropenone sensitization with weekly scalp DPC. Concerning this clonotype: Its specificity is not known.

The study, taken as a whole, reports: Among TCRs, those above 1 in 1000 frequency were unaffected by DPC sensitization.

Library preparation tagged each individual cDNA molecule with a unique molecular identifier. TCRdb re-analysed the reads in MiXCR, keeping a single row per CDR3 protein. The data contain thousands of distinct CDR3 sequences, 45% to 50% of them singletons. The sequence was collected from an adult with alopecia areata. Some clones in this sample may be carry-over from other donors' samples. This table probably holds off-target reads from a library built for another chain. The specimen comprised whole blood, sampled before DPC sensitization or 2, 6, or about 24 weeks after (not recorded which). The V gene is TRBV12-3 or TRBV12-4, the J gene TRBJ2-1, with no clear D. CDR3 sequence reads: CASSSGSYNEQFF. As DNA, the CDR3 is TGTGCCAGCAGTTCTGGCTCCTACAATGAGCAGTTCTTC.